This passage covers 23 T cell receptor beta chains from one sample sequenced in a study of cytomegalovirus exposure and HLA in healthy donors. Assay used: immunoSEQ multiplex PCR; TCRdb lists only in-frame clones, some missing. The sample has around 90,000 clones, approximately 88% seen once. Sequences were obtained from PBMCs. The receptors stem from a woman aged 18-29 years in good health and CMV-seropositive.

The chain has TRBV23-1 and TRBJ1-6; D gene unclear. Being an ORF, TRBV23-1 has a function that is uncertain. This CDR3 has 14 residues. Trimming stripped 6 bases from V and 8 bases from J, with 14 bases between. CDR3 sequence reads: CASSPSDGDSPLHF. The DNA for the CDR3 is TGCGCCAGCAGCCCCTCCGACGGGGATTCACCCCTCCACTTT.

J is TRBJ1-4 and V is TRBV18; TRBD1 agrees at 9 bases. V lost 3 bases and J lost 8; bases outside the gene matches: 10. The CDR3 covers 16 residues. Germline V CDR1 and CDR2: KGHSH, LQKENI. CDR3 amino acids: CASSPVPGQGNEKLFF. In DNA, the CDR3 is TGTGCCAGCTCACCCGTCCCCGGACAGGGGAACGAAAAACTGTTTTTT.

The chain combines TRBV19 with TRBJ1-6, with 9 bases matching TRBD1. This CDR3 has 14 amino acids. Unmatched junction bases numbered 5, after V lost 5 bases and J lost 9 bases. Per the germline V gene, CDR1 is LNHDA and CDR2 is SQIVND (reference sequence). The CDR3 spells CASSLPTGGSPLHF. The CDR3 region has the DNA TGTGCCAGTAGTCTCCCGACAGGGGGTTCACCCCTCCACTTT.

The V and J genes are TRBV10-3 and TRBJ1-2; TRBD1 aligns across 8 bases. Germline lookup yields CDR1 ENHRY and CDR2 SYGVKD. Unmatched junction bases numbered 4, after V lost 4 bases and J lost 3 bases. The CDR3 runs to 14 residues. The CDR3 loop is CAISGPTGDYGYTF. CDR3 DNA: TGTGCCATCAGTGGACCGACAGGGGACTATGGCTACACCTTC.

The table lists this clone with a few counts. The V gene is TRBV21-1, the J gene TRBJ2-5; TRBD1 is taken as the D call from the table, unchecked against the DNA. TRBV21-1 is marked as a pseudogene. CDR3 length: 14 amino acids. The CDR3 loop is CASRQDRSQETQYF. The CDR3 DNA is TGTGCCAGCAGACAGGACAGGAGCCAAGAGACCCAGTACTTC.

CDR3 bases: TGTGCCTGGGATAGCGGGGGGGAAAAGACCCAGTACTTC. Protein product: CAWDSGGEKTQYF. V usage is TRBV30 and J usage is TRBJ2-5; 11 positions match TRBD2. The CDR3 length is 13 residues. V lost 5 bases and J lost 6; bases outside the gene matches: 5. The germline V gene encodes CDR1 GTSNPN and CDR2 SVGIG (reference sequence).

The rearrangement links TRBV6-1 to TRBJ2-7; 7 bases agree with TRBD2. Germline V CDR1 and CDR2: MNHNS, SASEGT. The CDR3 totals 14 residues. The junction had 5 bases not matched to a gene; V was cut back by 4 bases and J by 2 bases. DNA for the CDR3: TGTGCCAGCAGTGTATACGGGGGGACCTACGAGCAGTACTTC. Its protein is CASSVYGGTYEQYF.

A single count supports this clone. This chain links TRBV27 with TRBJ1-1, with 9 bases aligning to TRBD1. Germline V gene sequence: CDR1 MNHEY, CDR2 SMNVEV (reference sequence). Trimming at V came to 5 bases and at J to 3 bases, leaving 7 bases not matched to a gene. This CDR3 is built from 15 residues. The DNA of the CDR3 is TGTGCCAGCAGTGGAATGGACAGGGGACACACTGAAGCTTTCTTT. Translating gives CASSGMDRGHTEAFF.

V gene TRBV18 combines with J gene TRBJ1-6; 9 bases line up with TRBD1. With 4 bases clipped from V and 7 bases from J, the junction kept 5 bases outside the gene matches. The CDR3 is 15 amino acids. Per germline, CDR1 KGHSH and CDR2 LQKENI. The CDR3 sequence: CASSLGTGTNSPLHF. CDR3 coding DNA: TGTGCCAGCTCACTCGGGACAGGGACGAATTCACCCCTCCACTTT.

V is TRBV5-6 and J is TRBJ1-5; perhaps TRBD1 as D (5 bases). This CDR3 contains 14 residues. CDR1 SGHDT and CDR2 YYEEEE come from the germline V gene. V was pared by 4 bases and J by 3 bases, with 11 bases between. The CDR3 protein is CASSMGLLNQPQHF. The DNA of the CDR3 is TGTGCCAGCAGCATGGGACTCCTCAATCAGCCCCAGCATTTT.

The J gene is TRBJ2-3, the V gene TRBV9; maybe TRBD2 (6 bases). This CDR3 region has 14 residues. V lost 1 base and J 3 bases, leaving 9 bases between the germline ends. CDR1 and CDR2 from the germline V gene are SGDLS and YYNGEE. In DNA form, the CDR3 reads TGTGCCAGCAGCGTACAACTAGCTACAGATACGCAGTATTTT. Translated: CASSVQLATDTQYF. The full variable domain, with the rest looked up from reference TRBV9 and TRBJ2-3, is DSGVTQTPKHLITATGQRVTLRCSPRSGDLSVYWYQQSLDQGLQFLIQYYNGEERAKGNILERFSAQQFPDLHSELNLSSLELGDSALYFCASSVQLATDTQYFGPGTRLTVL.

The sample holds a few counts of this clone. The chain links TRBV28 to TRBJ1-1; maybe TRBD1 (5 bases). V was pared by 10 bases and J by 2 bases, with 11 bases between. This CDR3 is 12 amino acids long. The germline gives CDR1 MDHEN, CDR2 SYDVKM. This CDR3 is CATRQSNTEAFF. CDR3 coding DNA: TGTGCCACCAGACAGAGTAACACTGAAGCTTTCTTT. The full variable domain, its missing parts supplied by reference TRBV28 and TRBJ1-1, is DVKVTQSSRYLVKRTGEKVFLECVQDMDHENMFWYRQDPGLGLRLIYFSYDVKMKEKGDIPEGYSVSREKKERFSLILESASTNQTSMYLCATRQSNTEAFFGQGTRLTVV.

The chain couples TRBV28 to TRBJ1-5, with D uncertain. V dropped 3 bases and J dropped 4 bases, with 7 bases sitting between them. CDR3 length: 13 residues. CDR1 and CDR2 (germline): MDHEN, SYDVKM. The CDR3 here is CASSFSLNQPQHF. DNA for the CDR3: TGTGCCAGCAGTTTTTCCCTAAATCAGCCCCAGCATTTT.

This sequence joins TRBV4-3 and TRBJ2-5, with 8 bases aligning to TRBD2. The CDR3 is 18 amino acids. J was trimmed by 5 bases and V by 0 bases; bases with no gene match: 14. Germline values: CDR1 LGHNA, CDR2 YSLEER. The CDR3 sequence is CASSQETRGSGGVETQYF. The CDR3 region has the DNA TGCGCCAGCAGCCAAGAGACTCGTGGCAGCGGGGGAGTGGAGACCCAGTACTTC.

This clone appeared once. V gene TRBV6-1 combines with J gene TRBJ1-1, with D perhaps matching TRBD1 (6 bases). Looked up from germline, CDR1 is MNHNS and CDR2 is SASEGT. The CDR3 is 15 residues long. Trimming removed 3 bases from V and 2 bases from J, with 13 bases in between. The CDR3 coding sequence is TGTGCCAGCAGTGAGAAAGGACAGAGAAACACTGAAGCTTTCTTT. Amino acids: CASSEKGQRNTEAFF.

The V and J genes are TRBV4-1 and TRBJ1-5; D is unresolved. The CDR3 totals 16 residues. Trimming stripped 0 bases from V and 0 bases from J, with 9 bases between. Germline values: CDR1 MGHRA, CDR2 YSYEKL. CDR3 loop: CASSQEYPNSNQPQHF. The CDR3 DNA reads TGCGCCAGCAGCCAAGAATACCCTAATAGCAATCAGCCCCAGCATTTT.

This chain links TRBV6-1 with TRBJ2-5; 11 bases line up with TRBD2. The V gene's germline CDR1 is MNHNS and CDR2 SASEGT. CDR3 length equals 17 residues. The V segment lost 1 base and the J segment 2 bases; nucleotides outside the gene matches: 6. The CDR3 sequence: CASSEGLAGGPQETQYF. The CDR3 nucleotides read TGTGCCAGCAGTGAAGGGCTAGCGGGGGGCCCTCAAGAGACCCAGTACTTC.

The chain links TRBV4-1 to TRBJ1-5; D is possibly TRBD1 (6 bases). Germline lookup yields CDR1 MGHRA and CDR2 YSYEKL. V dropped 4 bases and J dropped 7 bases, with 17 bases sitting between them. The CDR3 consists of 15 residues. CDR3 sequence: CASSRGLSGVQPQHF. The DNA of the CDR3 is TGCGCCAGCAGCCGAGGCCTGTCAGGGGTCCAGCCCCAGCATTTT.

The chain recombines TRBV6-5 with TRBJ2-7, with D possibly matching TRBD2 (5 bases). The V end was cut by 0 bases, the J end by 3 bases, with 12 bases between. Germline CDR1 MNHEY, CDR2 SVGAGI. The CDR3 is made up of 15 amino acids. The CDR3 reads CASSYSWRVLYEQYF. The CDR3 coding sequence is TGTGCCAGCAGTTACTCGTGGCGGGTCCTCTACGAGCAGTACTTC.

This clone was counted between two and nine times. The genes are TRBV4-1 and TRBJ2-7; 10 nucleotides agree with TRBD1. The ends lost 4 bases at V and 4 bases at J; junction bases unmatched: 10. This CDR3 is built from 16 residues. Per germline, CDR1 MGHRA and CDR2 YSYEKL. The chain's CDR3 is CASSPGQGQGAYEQYF. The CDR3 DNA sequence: TGCGCCAGCAGCCCGGGACAGGGGCAGGGGGCTTACGAGCAGTACTTC.

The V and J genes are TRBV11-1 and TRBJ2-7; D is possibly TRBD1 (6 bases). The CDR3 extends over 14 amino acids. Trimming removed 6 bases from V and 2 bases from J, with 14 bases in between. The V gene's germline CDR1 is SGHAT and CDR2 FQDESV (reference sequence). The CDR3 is CASRPSTGTYEQYF. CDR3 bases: TGTGCCAGCAGACCCTCGACAGGAACCTACGAGCAGTACTTC.

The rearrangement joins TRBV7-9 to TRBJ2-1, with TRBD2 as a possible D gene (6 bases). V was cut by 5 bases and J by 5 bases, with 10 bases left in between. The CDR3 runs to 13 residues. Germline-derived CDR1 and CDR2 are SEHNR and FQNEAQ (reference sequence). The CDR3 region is CASSGTGDNEQFF. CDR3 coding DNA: TGTGCCAGCAGCGGGACGGGGGACAATGAGCAGTTCTTC.

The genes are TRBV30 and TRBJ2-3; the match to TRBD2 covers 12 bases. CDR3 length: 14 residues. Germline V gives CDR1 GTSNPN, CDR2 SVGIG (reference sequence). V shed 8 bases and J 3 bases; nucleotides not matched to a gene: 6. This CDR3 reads CAATLAGGTDTQYF. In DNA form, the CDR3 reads TGTGCCGCCACACTAGCGGGGGGAACAGATACGCAGTATTTT.